These 11 T cell receptor beta chains originate from one sample sequenced in a study of blood T cells in healthy people across ages. A second PCR of about 7 to 12 cycles used a sample-barcoded 5' primer and a J-beta primer mix. TCRdb reprocessed the 5' RACE reads with MiXCR, giving one entry per CDR3 protein. The data show 730,000 or so distinct CDR3 sequences, approximately 40% seen once. Sequenced material: blood. All receptors derive from a man older than 75 in good health.

The rearrangement uses TRBV20-1 and TRBJ2-5, with TRBD2 matching 7 bases. With 3 bases clipped from V and 11 bases from J, the junction kept 18 bases outside the gene matches. Germline V gene sequence: CDR1 DFQATT, CDR2 SNEGSKA (reference sequence). The CDR3 totals 15 residues. Written as DNA, the CDR3 is TGCAGTGCTAGTACAGCTAGCGGACCTGTCGGAGAGCAGTACTTC. Amino acid sequence: CSASTASGPVGEQYF.

The sample holds a few counts of this clonotype. The V and J genes are TRBV18 and TRBJ2-7, with TRBD1 as a possible D gene (6 bases). Germline lookup yields CDR1 KGHSH and CDR2 LQKENI. The CDR3 runs 14 residues. The V and J ends lost 4 bases and 1 base respectively, with 11 bases between them. Here the CDR3 DNA reads TGTGCCAGCTCACGTGCACAGGGATCCTACGAGCAGTACTTC. It encodes CASSRAQGSYEQYF.

Concerning this clonotype: One end of the junction fails to match germline, which may point to a read error. The chain employs TRBV6-2 or TRBV6-3 and TRBJ2-3, with D possibly called TRBD1 or TRBD2 (5 bases each). The CDR3 length is 15 residues. CDR1 and CDR2 from the germline V gene are MNHEY and SVGEGT. The CDR3 DNA sequence: TGTACCAGCAGCCCCCCGGGGCAGCTTACAGATACGCAGTATTTT. Encoded protein: CTSSPPGQLTDTQYF.

Comment on this clonotype: It may be a read error: a sequence one base away is much more abundant. The chain uses TRBV4-2 and TRBJ1-2, with D tentatively TRBD1 (5 bases). CDR1 is LGHNA and CDR2 is YNFKEQ in the germline V gene. The CDR3 covers 15 residues. The CDR3 region has the DNA TGTGCCGGCAGCCTCCGGGACGCTGATAACTATGGCTACACCTTC. Protein: CAGSLRDADNYGYTF.

The chain combines TRBV29-1 with TRBJ1-1, with D unresolved. Germline values: CDR1 SQVTM, CDR2 ANQGSEA. Deletions cut 5 bases from V and 6 bases from J, with 4 bases between. The CDR3 spans 9 residues. This chain's CDR3 is CSVSPEAFF. CDR3 nucleotide sequence: TGCAGCGTTTCCCCTGAAGCTTTCTTT.

J is TRBJ2-7 and V is TRBV28; the D gene is possibly TRBD2 (5 bases). V lost 11 bases and J lost 7, with 24 bases in between. The CDR3 runs to 14 residues. The germline V gene has CDR1 MDHEN and CDR2 SYDVKM. For the CDR3, the DNA is TGTGCCTGCTACGGGATCGAGGTATACAATGAGCAGTACTTC. This codes for CACYGIEVYNEQYF.

This clonotype was seen a single time. The genes are TRBV10-2 and TRBJ2-3; the match to TRBD2 covers 12 bases. The CDR3 has 16 residues. CDR1 and CDR2 (germline): WSHSY, SAAADI. The ends lost 3 bases at V and 6 bases at J; junction bases unmatched: 7. CDR3 protein: CASSDPLAGGVDTQYF. The CDR3 DNA follows: TGCGCCAGCAGTGACCCACTAGCGGGGGGTGTGGATACGCAGTATTTT.

As concerns this clonotype: At one of its ends the junction is not consistent with the germline gene, which may arise from a read error. This chain joins TRBV4-2 and TRBJ2-4, with 8 bases fitting TRBD2. CDR3 length: 17 amino acids. In germline, CDR1 is LGHNA, CDR2 YNFKEQ. The CDR3 sequence: CASSRESGRAIKSIQYF. The CDR3 coding sequence is TGTGCCAGCAGCCGGGAGAGCGGGAGAGCTATCAAAAGCATTCAGTACTTC.

Of note for this clonotype: Possible read error: a much larger clone is one base away. The chain joins TRBV29-1 to TRBJ2-7; perhaps D is TRBD1 or TRBD2 (5 bases each). The V gene's germline CDR1 is SQVTM and CDR2 ANQGSEA. The CDR3 contains 13 residues. V was cut by 4 bases and J by 7 bases, with 17 bases left in between. CDR3: CSVAGVGRGEQYF. In nucleotides, the CDR3 is TGCAGCGTTGCGGGCGTGGGACGAGGGGAGCAGTACTTC.

The chain recombines TRBV7-2 with TRBJ1-2, with a weak D call TRBD1 (5 bases). Looked up from germline, CDR1 is SGHTA and CDR2 is FQGNSA. Trimming stripped 5 bases from V and 4 bases from J, with 14 bases between. The CDR3 totals 14 residues. The CDR3 loop is CASSVGGVTYGYTF. The DNA of the CDR3 is TGTGCCAGCAGCGTGGGGGGGGTTACCTATGGCTACACCTTC.

Comments on this clonotype: Given a much more abundant clone one base away, this may be a read error. The J gene is TRBJ2-1, the V gene TRBV2; TRBD2 is a possible D gene (6 bases). The V gene's germline CDR1 is SNHLY and CDR2 FYNNEI. This CDR3 contains 10 residues. CDR3 sequence (DNA): TGTGTCAGTGCTAGCCGGGAGAAGTTCTTC. As protein: CVSASREKFF.